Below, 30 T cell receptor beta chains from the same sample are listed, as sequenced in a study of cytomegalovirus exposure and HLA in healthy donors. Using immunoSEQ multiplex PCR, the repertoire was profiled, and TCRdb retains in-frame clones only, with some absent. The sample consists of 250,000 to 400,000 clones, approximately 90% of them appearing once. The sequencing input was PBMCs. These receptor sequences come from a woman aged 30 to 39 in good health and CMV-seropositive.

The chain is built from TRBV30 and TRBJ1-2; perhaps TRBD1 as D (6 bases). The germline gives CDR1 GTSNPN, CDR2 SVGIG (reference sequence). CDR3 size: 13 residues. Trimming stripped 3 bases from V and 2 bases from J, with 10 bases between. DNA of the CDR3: TGTGCCTGGAGAGCAGGGGAGAACTATGGCTACACCTTC. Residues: CAWRAGENYGYTF.

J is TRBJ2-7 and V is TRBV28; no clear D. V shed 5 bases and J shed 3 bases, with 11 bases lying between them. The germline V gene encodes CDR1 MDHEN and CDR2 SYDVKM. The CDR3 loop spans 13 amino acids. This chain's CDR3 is CASSPPSNYEQYF. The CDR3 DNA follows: TGTGCCAGCAGTCCCCCTAGTAACTACGAGCAGTACTTC.

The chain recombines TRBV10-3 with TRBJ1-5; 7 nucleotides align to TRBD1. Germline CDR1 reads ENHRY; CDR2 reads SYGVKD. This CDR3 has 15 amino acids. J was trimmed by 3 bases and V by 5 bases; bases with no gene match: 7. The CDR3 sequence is CAISSRQGSNQPQHF. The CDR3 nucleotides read TGTGCCATCAGTAGTCGACAGGGTTCCAATCAGCCCCAGCATTTT.

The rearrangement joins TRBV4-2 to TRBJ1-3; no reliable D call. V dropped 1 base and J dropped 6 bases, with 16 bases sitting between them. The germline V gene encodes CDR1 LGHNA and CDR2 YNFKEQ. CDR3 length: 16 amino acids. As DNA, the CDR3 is TGTGCCAGCAGCCAAGGGGATGGCAGGAGGGAAAACACCATATATTTT. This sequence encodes CASSQGDGRRENTIYF.

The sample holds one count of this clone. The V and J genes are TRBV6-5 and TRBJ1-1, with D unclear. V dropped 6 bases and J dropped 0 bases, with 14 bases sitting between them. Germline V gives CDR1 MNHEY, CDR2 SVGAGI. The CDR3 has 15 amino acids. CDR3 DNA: TGTGCCAGCAGATTCGTTCGGGTGATGAACACTGAAGCTTTCTTT. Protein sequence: CASRFVRVMNTEAFF.

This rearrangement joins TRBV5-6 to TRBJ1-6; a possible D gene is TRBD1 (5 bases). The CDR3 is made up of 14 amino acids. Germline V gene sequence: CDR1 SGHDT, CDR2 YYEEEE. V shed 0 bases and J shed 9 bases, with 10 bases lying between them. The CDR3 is CASSLGDSSSPLHF. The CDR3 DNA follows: TGTGCCAGCAGCTTGGGAGACAGCAGTTCACCCCTCCACTTT.

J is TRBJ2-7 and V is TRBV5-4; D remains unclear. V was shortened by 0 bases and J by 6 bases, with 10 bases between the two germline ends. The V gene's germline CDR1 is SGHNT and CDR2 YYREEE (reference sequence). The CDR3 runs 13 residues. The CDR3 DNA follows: TGTGCCAGCAGCTTGGGGTCCCCTGGCGAGCAGTACTTC. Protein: CASSLGSPGEQYF.

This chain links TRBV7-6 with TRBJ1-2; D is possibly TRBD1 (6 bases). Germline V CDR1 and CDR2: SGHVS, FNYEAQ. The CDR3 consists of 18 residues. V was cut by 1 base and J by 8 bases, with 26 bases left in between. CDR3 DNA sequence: TGTGCCAGCAGCTTAGACCCGCCCGGGGGGGGGCGCGAGGAGGGCTACACCTTC. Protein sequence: CASSLDPPGGGREEGYTF.

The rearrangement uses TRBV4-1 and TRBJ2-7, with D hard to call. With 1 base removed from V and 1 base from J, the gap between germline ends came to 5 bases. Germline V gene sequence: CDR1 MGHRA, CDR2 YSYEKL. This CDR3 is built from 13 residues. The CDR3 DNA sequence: TGCGCCAGCAGCCAAGGTACTTCCTACGAGCAGTACTTC. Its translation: CASSQGTSYEQYF.

CDR3 in amino acids: CASSQGWGGKTTYEQYF. The CDR3 bases are TGTGCCAGCAGCCAAGGATGGGGGGGGAAAACGACCTACGAGCAGTACTTC. The chain couples TRBV14 to TRBJ2-7; 7 bases fit TRBD2. The trim removed 1 base at V and 2 bases at J, leaving 11 bases unmatched. The CDR3 runs 17 residues. Germline V gene sequence: CDR1 SGHDN, CDR2 FVKESK.

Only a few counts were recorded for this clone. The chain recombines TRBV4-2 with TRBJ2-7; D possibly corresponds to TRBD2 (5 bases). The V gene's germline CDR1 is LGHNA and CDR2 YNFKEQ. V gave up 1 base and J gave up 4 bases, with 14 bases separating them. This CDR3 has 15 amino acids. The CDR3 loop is CASSQVDFRIYEQYF. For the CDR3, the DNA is TGTGCCAGCAGCCAAGTGGACTTTCGTATTTACGAGCAGTACTTC.

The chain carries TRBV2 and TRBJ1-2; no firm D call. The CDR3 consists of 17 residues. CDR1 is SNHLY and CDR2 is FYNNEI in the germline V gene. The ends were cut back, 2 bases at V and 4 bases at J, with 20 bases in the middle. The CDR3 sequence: CASSEYGPTSKGYGYTF. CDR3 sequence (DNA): TGTGCCAGCAGTGAATATGGACCAACCTCTAAGGGCTATGGCTACACCTTC.

CDR3 protein: CASSLFQGNSPLHF. In DNA, the CDR3 is TGCGCCAGCAGCTTGTTTCAGGGGAATTCACCCCTCCACTTT. The chain has TRBV5-1 and TRBJ1-6, with D possibly being TRBD1 (6 bases). The CDR3 is made up of 14 amino acids. Germline values: CDR1 SGHRS, CDR2 YFSETQ. V was pared by 1 base and J by 7 bases, with 9 bases between.

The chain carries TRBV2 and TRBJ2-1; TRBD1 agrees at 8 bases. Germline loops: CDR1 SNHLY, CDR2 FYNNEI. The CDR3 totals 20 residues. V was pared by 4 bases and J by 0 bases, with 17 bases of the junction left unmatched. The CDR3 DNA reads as TGTGCCAGCAGTGGGAGTAGGACAGGGTCCCTTGGGAACTCCTACAATGAGCAGTTCTTC. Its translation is CASSGSRTGSLGNSYNEQFF.

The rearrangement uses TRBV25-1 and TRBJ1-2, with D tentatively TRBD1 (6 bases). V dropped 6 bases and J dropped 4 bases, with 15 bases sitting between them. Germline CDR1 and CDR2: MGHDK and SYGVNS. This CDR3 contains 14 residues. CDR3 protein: CASREGGVFYGYTF. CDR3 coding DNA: TGTGCCAGCAGAGAGGGGGGGGTTTTCTATGGCTACACCTTC.

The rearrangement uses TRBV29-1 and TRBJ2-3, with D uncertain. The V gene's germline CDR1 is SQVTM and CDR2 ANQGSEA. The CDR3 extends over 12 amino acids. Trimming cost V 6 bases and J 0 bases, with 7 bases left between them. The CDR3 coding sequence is TGCAGCGTAGGCGATAGCACAGATACGCAGTATTTT. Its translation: CSVGDSTDTQYF.

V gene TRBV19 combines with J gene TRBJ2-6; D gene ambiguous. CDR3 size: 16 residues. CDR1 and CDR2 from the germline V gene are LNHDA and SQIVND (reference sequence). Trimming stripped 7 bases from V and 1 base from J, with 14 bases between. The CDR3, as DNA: TGTGCCAGTAATCCAGGTCTACAATCTGGGGCCAACGTCCTGACTTTC. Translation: CASNPGLQSGANVLTF.

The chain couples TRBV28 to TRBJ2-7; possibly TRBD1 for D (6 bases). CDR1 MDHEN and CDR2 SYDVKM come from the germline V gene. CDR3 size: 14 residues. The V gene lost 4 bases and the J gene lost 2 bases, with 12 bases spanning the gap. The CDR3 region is CASSSHRETYEQYF. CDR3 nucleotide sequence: TGTGCCAGCAGTTCGCACAGGGAAACCTACGAGCAGTACTTC.

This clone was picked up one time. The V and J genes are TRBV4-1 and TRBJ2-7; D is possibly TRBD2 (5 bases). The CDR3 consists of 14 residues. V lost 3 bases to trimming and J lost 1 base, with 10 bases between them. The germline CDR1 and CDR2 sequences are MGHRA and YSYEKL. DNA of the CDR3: TGCGCCAGCAGCCAGAAAGGACTTTCCTACGAGCAGTACTTC. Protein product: CASSQKGLSYEQYF.

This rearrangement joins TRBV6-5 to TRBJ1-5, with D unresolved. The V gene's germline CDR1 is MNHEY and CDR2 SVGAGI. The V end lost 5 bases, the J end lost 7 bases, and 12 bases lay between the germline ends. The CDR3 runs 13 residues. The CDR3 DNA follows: TGTGCCAGCAGTCCCCCTGGTTGGCAGCCCCAGCATTTT. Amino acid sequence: CASSPPGWQPQHF.

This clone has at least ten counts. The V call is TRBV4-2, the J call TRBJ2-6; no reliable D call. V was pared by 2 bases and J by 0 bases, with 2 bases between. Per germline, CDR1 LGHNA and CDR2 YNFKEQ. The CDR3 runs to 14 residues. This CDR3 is CASSQNSGANVLTF. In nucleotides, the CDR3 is TGTGCCAGCAGCCAAAACTCTGGGGCCAACGTCCTGACTTTC.

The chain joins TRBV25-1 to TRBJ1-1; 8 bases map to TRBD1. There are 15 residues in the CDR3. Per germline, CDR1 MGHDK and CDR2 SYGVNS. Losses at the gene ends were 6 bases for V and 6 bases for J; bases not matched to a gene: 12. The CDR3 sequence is CASSPGYRGRAEAFF. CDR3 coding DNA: TGTGCCAGCAGCCCTGGCTACAGGGGGAGGGCTGAAGCTTTCTTT.

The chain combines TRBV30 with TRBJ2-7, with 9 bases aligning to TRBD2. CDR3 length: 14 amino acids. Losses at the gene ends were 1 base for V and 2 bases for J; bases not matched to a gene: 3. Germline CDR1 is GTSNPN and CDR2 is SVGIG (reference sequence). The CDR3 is CAWSGLAETYEQYF. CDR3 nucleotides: TGTGCCTGGAGTGGACTAGCGGAAACCTACGAGCAGTACTTC.

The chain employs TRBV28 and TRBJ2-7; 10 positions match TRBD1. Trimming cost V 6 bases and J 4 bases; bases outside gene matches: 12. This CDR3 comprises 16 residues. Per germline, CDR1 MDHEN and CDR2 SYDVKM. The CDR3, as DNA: TGTGCCAGCAGGACCACGGGGGACAGGGGAGTTTACGAGCAGTACTTC. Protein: CASRTTGDRGVYEQYF.

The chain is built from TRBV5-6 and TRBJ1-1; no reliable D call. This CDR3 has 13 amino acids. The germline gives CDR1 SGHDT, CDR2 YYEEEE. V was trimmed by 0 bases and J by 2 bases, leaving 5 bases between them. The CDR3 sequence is CASSLAINTEAFF. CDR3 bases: TGTGCCAGCAGCTTGGCCATCAACACTGAAGCTTTCTTT.

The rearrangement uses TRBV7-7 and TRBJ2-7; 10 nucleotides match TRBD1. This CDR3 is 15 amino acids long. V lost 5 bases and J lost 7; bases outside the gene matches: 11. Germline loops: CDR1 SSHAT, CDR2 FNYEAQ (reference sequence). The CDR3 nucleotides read TGTGCCAGCAGCAGGGACAGGGGTCCCTCATCAGAGCAGTACTTC. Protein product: CASSRDRGPSSEQYF. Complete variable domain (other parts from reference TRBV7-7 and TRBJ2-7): GAGVSQSPRYKVTKRGQDVTLRCDPISSHATLYWYQQALGQGPEFLTYFNYEAQPDKSGLPSDRFSAERPEGSISTLTIQRTEQRDSAMYRCASSRDRGPSSEQYFGPGTRLTVT.

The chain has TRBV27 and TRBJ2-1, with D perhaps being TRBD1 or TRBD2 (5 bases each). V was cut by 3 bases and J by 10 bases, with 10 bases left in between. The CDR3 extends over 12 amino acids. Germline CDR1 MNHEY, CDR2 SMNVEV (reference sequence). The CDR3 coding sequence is TGTGCCAGCAGTTTCCCGGGGCGGGAGCAGTTCTTC. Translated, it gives CASSFPGREQFF.

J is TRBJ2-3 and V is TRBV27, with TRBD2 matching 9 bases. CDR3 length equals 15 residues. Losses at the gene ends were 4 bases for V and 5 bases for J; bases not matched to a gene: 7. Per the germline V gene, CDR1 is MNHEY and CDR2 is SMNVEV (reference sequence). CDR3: CASSSKRGVGDTQYF. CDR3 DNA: TGTGCCAGCAGTTCTAAGCGGGGGGTCGGAGATACGCAGTATTTT.

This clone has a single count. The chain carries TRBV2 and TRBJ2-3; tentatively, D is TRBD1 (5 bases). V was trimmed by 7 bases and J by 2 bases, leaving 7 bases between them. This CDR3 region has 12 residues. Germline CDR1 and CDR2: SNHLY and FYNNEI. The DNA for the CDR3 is TGTGCCAGCATGACAGTCACAGATACGCAGTATTTT. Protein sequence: CASMTVTDTQYF.

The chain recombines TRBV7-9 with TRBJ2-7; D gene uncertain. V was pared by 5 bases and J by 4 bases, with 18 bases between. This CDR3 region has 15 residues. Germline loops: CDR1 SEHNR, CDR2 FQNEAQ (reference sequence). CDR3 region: CASSPPTPPGYEQYF. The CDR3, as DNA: TGTGCCAGCAGCCCCCCAACGCCGCCAGGTTACGAGCAGTACTTC.